What follows are 13 T cell receptor beta chains derived from one specimen sequenced in a study of cytomegalovirus exposure and HLA in healthy donors. PCR primers comprised 60 Vbeta and 13 Jbeta primers. Assay used: immunoSEQ multiplex PCR; TCRdb lists only in-frame clones, some missing. The table has 150,000 to 200,000 clones, 70% to 80% seen once. The sequencing input was PBMCs. The receptors come from a man in his forties in good health and CMV-seronegative.

J is TRBJ2-7 and V is TRBV10-1, with TRBD2 as a possible D gene (5 bases). The germline gives CDR1 WNHNN, CDR2 SYGVQD (reference sequence). The V end was cut by 10 bases, the J end by 1 base, with 17 bases between. This CDR3 has 14 amino acids. CDR3 amino acids: CATSSGERSYEQYF. The CDR3 coding sequence is TGCGCCACCTCCTCTGGGGAGAGGTCCTACGAGCAGTACTTC.

The chain has TRBV25-1 and TRBJ2-1; D may be TRBD2 (6 bases). CDR3 length: 16 residues. Germline V CDR1 and CDR2: MGHDK, SYGVNS. The V and J ends lost 3 bases and 9 bases respectively, with 21 bases between them. This CDR3 reads CASSDNPYGGKVEQFF. The DNA of the CDR3 is TGTGCCAGCAGTGACAACCCGTATGGGGGGAAGGTTGAGCAGTTCTTC.

This chain joins TRBV5-6 and TRBJ1-6; the D is unclear. Germline V gene sequence: CDR1 SGHDT, CDR2 YYEEEE. The CDR3 consists of 16 residues. Between the trimmed V and J ends, which lost 1 base and 4 bases, there was a span of 12 bases. The CDR3 DNA is TGTGCCAGCAGCTTGCAAGGAGGGCTATATAATTCACCCCTCCACTTT. Translation gives CASSLQGGLYNSPLHF.

The V gene is TRBV28, the J gene TRBJ2-7; 8 nucleotides align to TRBD1. V lost 5 bases and J lost 5; bases outside the gene matches: 5. Per germline, CDR1 MDHEN and CDR2 SYDVKM. This CDR3 region has 13 residues. CDR3 DNA sequence: TGTGCCAGCAGTCTACCGGACAGGGACGAGCAGTACTTC. Its protein is CASSLPDRDEQYF.

The chain employs TRBV6-5 and TRBJ2-2; possible D gene TRBD1, 5 bases. Deletions cut 2 bases from V and 7 bases from J, with 5 bases between. The CDR3 is made up of 12 amino acids. Germline V gene data show CDR1 as MNHEY and CDR2 as SVGAGI. CDR3 in DNA: TGTGCCAGCAGTTACAGGGGCGGGGAGCTGTTTTTT. As protein: CASSYRGGELFF.

The chain links TRBV7-6 to TRBJ2-3, with TRBD1 matching over 7 bases. V lost 1 base, J lost 4 bases, and 2 bases stayed unmatched. The CDR3 length is 14 residues. Germline loops: CDR1 SGHVS, CDR2 FNYEAQ. CDR3 DNA: TGTGCCAGCAGCTTAGGCACAGGGGCAGATACGCAGTATTTT. This codes for CASSLGTGADTQYF. The full variable domain, its missing parts supplied by reference TRBV7-6 and TRBJ2-3, is GAGVSQSPRYKVTKRGQDVALRCDPISGHVSLYWYRQALGQGPEFLTYFNYEAQQDKSGLPNDRFSAERPEGSISTLTIQRTEQRDSAMYRCASSLGTGADTQYFGPGTRLTVL.

The rearrangement links TRBV9 to TRBJ2-7; D is ambiguous. This CDR3 has 14 amino acids. Trimming pared 3 bases from V and 4 bases from J, leaving 14 bases between. Germline loops: CDR1 SGDLS, CDR2 YYNGEE. The CDR3 nucleotides are TGTGCCAGCAGCGAATCAGGTAAAGGATACGAGCAGTACTTC. This encodes CASSESGKGYEQYF.

The genes are TRBV19 and TRBJ2-7; 9 nucleotides align to TRBD1. The CDR3 consists of 14 residues. J gave up 3 bases and V 3 bases, and 3 bases lay outside the gene matches. CDR1 is LNHDA, CDR2 SQIVND, per germline (reference sequence). CDR3 nucleotide sequence: TGTGCCAGTAGTATCGGGACAGGGTTCTACGAGCAGTACTTC. Translated, it gives CASSIGTGFYEQYF.

This sequence joins TRBV7-9 and TRBJ2-4; D is uncertain. This CDR3 contains 14 residues. V was pared by 3 bases and J by 0 bases, with 6 bases between. The germline gives CDR1 SEHNR, CDR2 FQNEAQ (reference sequence). The CDR3 sequence: CASSFPIAKNIQYF. DNA for the CDR3: TGTGCCAGCAGCTTTCCTATAGCCAAAAACATTCAGTACTTC.

This clone came up a few times. V gene TRBV25-1 combines with J gene TRBJ1-2; 11 bases align to TRBD1. CDR1 MGHDK and CDR2 SYGVNS come from the germline V gene. This CDR3 is built from 13 residues. J was trimmed by 6 bases and V by 3 bases; bases with no gene match: 0. CDR3 residues: CASSEDRGHGYTF. The CDR3 DNA reads as TGTGCCAGCAGTGAGGACAGGGGGCATGGCTACACCTTC.

This clone occurred many times. CDR3 DNA sequence: TGCGCCAGCACCCCTTTGGCAGGATCGACAGATACGCAGTATTTT. This codes for CASTPLAGSTDTQYF. The chain uses TRBV4-1 and TRBJ2-3; D uncertain. This CDR3 has 15 amino acids. V was cut by 7 bases and J by 3 bases, with 17 bases left in between. Germline CDR1 reads MGHRA; CDR2 reads YSYEKL.

J is TRBJ2-2 and V is TRBV7-6; possibly TRBD1 for D (6 bases). Germline V lookup: CDR1 SGHVS, CDR2 FNYEAQ. The CDR3 is 15 residues long. The germline V and J ends were trimmed by 6 bases and 4 bases, with 15 bases remaining between them. The CDR3 nucleotides are TGTGCCAGCAGTCCCGCCGGACAGCCCACCGGGGAGCTGTTTTTT. Its protein is CASSPAGQPTGELFF.

DNA for the CDR3: TGTGCCAGCAGCTTAGGACAGGGGCGCAATGGCTACACCTTC. Translating it yields CASSLGQGRNGYTF. The chain couples TRBV7-6 to TRBJ1-2, with 8 bases aligning to TRBD1. CDR1 is SGHVS, CDR2 FNYEAQ, per germline. CDR3 size: 14 residues. Trimming took 1 base from V and 6 from J; bases not matched to a gene: 4.